The 2 T cell receptor beta chains listed next were all sequenced from one sample in a study of T cells of healthy individuals. Via MiXCR, TCRdb re-called the 5' RACE reads, giving one row per CDR3 protein. The sample lists 90,000 to 100,000 distinct CDR3 sequences; around 17% were seen once. These receptors were collected from a human donor in good health.

This clonotype was detected many times. In nucleotides, the CDR3 is TGTGCCATACAGGCTATAGAAGGAGATACGCAGTATTTT. It specifies CAIQAIEGDTQYF. The chain couples TRBV7-9 to TRBJ2-3; weak D call: TRBD1 (5 bases). The CDR3 extends over 13 amino acids. Germline V gene sequence: CDR1 SEHNR, CDR2 FQNEAQ (reference sequence). V was clipped by 10 bases and J by 5 bases, with 16 bases between them.

This clonotype has a handful of counts. This chain joins TRBV7-6 and TRBJ1-1; D unclear. Looked up from germline, CDR1 is SGHVS and CDR2 is FNYEAQ. Trimming cost V 1 base and J 0 bases, with 6 bases left between them. The CDR3 has 14 amino acids. The CDR3 sequence is CASSLGPMNTEAFF. The CDR3 DNA follows: TGTGCCAGCAGCTTAGGTCCGATGAACACTGAAGCTTTCTTT.